The present T cell receptor (beta chain) was sequenced within a study of cytomegalovirus exposure and HLA in healthy donors. This clone was seen a single time. 13 Jbeta primers and 60 Vbeta primers were used for the PCR. Profiled with immunoSEQ multiplex PCR; TCRdb holds only in-frame clones, not every one. This sample has 150,000 to 200,000 clones; roughly 70% occur once, and the top ten carry less than 3%. Germline V gene sequence: CDR1 LGHNA, CDR2 YSLEER. V gave up 1 base and J gave up 7 bases; unmatched junction bases: 8. The CDR3 spans 15 residues. Sequenced: PBMCs. The chain combines TRBV4-3 with TRBJ1-2, with 8 bases fitting TRBD1. The receptor was isolated from a woman aged 40 to 50 in good health and CMV-seropositive. The CDR3 coding sequence is TGCGCCAGCAGCCAAGGATGGACAGGGCCTTCTGGCTACACCTTC. Translating gives CASSQGWTGPSGYTF.